One sample yielded the 29 T cell receptor beta chains listed below, sequenced in a study of regulatory T cells in long-lasting Graves disease. Building of the TCR beta libraries involved iRepertoire HTBI primers and Arm-PCR of CDR3 regions. TCRdb itself ran the multiplex PCR reads through MiXCR, one entry per CDR3 protein. The sample has a few hundred thousand distinct CDR3 sequences; roughly 12% are singletons. As to time point: newly diagnosed GD, antithyroid drugs for less than 3 months. Researchers made the TCR library from RNA that was extracted from PBMCs. This same sample was also part of a study on T cells in Graves' hyperthyroidism and ophthalmopathy.

Sequenced here: peripheral blood mononuclear cells (PBMCs), sampled at new diagnosis, from a patient treated with antithyroid drugs. The receptors stem from a young woman with Graves disease.

This clonotype turned up a few times. The genes are TRBV7-2 and TRBJ1-1; D might be TRBD1 (5 bases). Between the trimmed V and J ends, which lost 2 bases and 4 bases, there was a span of 8 bases. The CDR3 is made up of 13 amino acids. The germline V gene encodes CDR1 SGHTA and CDR2 FQGNSA. The DNA of the CDR3 is TGTGCCAGCAGCTTACAGGGTCCCACTGAAGCTTTCTTT. This gives the protein CASSLQGPTEAFF.

There are many counts of this clonotype. V usage is TRBV5-1 and J usage is TRBJ1-2; tentatively, D is TRBD1 (5 bases). CDR3 length: 14 residues. The V end lost 0 bases, the J end lost 4 bases, and 10 bases lay between the germline ends. Germline CDR1 is SGHRS and CDR2 is YFSETQ. CDR3 loop: CASSLGQNIYGYTF. DNA for the CDR3: TGCGCCAGCAGCTTGGGACAGAACATCTATGGCTACACCTTC. Combining the CDR3 with reference TRBV5-1 and TRBJ1-2 gives the whole variable domain KAGVTQTPRYLIKTRGQQVTLSCSPISGHRSVSWYQQTPGQGLQFLFEYFSETQRNKGNFPGRFSGRQFSNSRSEMNVSTLELGDSALYLCASSLGQNIYGYTFGSGTRLTVV.

This clonotype was seen at least ten times. The rearrangement links TRBV29-1 to TRBJ1-1; D ambiguous. Per germline, CDR1 SQVTM and CDR2 ANQGSEA. The CDR3 contains 11 residues. The germline V and J ends were trimmed by 7 bases and 4 bases, with 10 bases remaining between them. DNA for the CDR3: TGCAGCGGGGCCGGGCGCACTGAAGCTTTCTTT. Protein sequence: CSGAGRTEAFF.

Concerning this clonotype: This may stem from a read error, because a much larger clone lies one nucleotide away. This chain links TRBV20-1 with TRBJ2-7, with TRBD2 matching over 9 bases. V was pared by 5 bases and J by 2 bases, with 13 bases of the junction left unmatched. From germline, CDR1 is DFQATT and CDR2 SNEGSKA (reference sequence). The CDR3 length is 16 residues. Written as DNA, the CDR3 is TGCAGTGCTTCCGGGACTAGCAGGAGTCAAGCCTACGAGCAGTACTTC. Its protein product is CSASGTSRSQAYEQYF.

This chain's CDR3 is CASSQNSWRVYEQYF. The CDR3 DNA is TGTGCCAGCAGCCAAAATTCGTGGAGAGTTTACGAGCAGTACTTC. V and J are TRBV14 and TRBJ2-7; D gene uncertain. The ends were cut back, 2 bases at V and 4 bases at J, with 15 bases in the middle. The CDR3 runs 15 residues. Germline CDR1 SGHDN, CDR2 FVKESK.

This clonotype has more than one count but fewer than ten. This sequence joins TRBV20-1 and TRBJ2-4; TRBD2 aligns across 14 bases. V trimming: 0 bases; J trimming: 0 bases; junction bases outside the gene matches: 7. This CDR3 spans 19 amino acids. The germline CDR1 and CDR2 sequences are DFQATT and SNEGSKA (reference sequence). CDR3 in amino acids: CSARDRGLAGVVAKNIQYF. In nucleotides, the CDR3 is TGCAGTGCTAGAGATCGGGGACTAGCGGGAGTGGTAGCCAAAAACATTCAGTACTTC.

This clonotype showed up many times. The rearrangement uses TRBV7-9 and TRBJ2-1; D may be TRBD1 (5 bases). Germline values: CDR1 SEHNR, CDR2 FQNEAQ (reference sequence). CDR3 length equals 17 residues. Trimming pared 7 bases from V and 3 bases from J, leaving 22 bases between. The chain's CDR3 is CASIPNPARALYNEQFF. The CDR3 DNA follows: TGTGCCAGCATCCCGAACCCTGCCAGGGCACTCTACAATGAGCAGTTCTTC. Using reference TRBV7-9 and TRBJ2-1 for the parts outside the CDR3, the full variable domain is DTGVSQNPRHKITKRGQNVTFRCDPISEHNRLYWYRQTLGQGPEFLTYFQNEAQLEKSRLLSDRFSAERPKGSFSTLEIQRTEQGDSAMYLCASIPNPARALYNEQFFGPGTRLTVL.

This clonotype occurred many times. This chain links TRBV11-2 with TRBJ1-2; no reliable D call. Trimming stripped 1 base from V and 3 bases from J, with 18 bases between. Germline loops: CDR1 SGHAT, CDR2 FQNNGV. The CDR3 consists of 17 residues. This CDR3 is CASSLGSSGRYDYGYTF. CDR3 DNA sequence: TGTGCCAGCAGCTTAGGATCCTCGGGCCGTTACGACTATGGCTACACCTTC.

This clonotype was seen at least ten times. This rearrangement joins TRBV27 to TRBJ2-1; no reliable D call. The V gene lost 2 bases and the J gene lost 1 base, with 9 bases spanning the gap. The CDR3 sequence is 15 residues long. CDR1 and CDR2 (germline): MNHEY, SMNVEV (reference sequence). The CDR3 here is CASSLMPRSYNEQFF. In DNA, the CDR3 is TGTGCCAGCAGTTTAATGCCTAGGTCCTACAATGAGCAGTTCTTC.

A few counts support this clonotype. The rearrangement links TRBV29-1 to TRBJ2-3; possible D gene TRBD2, 5 bases. Trimming left V 0 bases short and J 3 bases short, with 13 bases between. CDR1 and CDR2 from the germline V gene are SQVTM and ANQGSEA. The CDR3 is made up of 15 amino acids. CDR3 coding DNA: TGCAGCGTTGAAGATCGCGGAGGTAGGACAGATACGCAGTATTTT. Translated, it gives CSVEDRGGRTDTQYF.

With regard to this clonotype: This may be a read error, as it is one base from a much larger clone. The chain recombines TRBV19 with TRBJ2-1, with D possibly being TRBD1 (6 bases). CDR1 and CDR2 (germline): LNHDA, SQIVND (reference sequence). The CDR3 contains 16 residues. Trimming removed 6 bases at V and 0 bases at J, with 15 bases between. The CDR3 is CASSTPGRGSYNEQFF. The CDR3 DNA follows: TGTGCCAGTAGCACTCCGGGCAGGGGCTCCTACAATGAGCAGTTCTTC.

J is TRBJ2-1 and V is TRBV4-3, with 10 bases matching TRBD2. CDR1 LGHNA and CDR2 YSLEER come from the germline V gene. J was trimmed by 6 bases and V by 7 bases; bases with no gene match: 3. The CDR3 has 13 residues. This CDR3 is CASKLAGSNEQFF. DNA of the CDR3: TGCGCCAGCAAACTAGCGGGGAGCAATGAGCAGTTCTTC.

This clonotype was observed at least ten times. The chain is built from TRBV6-5 and TRBJ1-1, with 7 nucleotides matching TRBD1. This CDR3 contains 17 residues. Germline assignment: CDR1 MNHEY and CDR2 SVGAGI. V gave up 0 bases and J gave up 0 bases; unmatched junction bases: 7. The CDR3 DNA sequence: TGTGCCAGCAGTTACTCGACCTATGGACAGGTGAACACTGAAGCTTTCTTT. Translation: CASSYSTYGQVNTEAFF.

Concerning this clonotype: One end of the junction varies from germline; a read error may be responsible. The chain carries TRBV6-1 and TRBJ2-2, with a weak D call TRBD2 (7 bases). CDR1 and CDR2 from the germline V gene are MNHNS and SASEGT. The CDR3 contains 11 residues. In DNA form, the CDR3 reads TGTGCCAGCAGCGTAGGGGGGGCGCTGTTTTTT. Translating it yields CASSVGGALFF.

The J gene is TRBJ1-1, the V gene TRBV19; D might be TRBD1 (5 bases). CDR1 is LNHDA, CDR2 SQIVND, per germline (reference sequence). This CDR3 has 15 residues. The V and J ends lost 2 bases and 1 base respectively, with 11 bases between them. The DNA for the CDR3 is TGTGCCAGTAGTATATTGGGACTGGGGAACACTGAAGCTTTCTTT. Translation gives CASSILGLGNTEAFF.

On this clonotype itself: Since a much larger clone is just one base distant, this may be a read error. The chain links TRBV6-5 to TRBJ2-7; TRBD1 or TRBD2 may be the D gene (5 bases each). Trimming removed 2 bases at V and 1 base at J, with 21 bases between. Germline V gene lookup returns CDR1 MNHEY and CDR2 SVGAGI. The CDR3 sequence is 18 residues long. CDR3 amino acids: CASSYQKPVRDLSYEQYF. CDR3 in DNA: TGTGCCAGCAGTTACCAAAAACCTGTCCGGGACCTGTCCTACGAGCAGTACTTC.

The chain couples TRBV7-6 to TRBJ1-5; D might be TRBD1 (5 bases). Germline CDR1 reads SGHVS; CDR2 reads FNYEAQ. V lost 3 bases to trimming and J lost 5 bases, with 14 bases between them. The CDR3 length is 15 residues. In DNA, the CDR3 is TGTGCCAGCAGCTTTTCTAGGGGAGCGGATCAGCCCCAGCATTTT. It specifies CASSFSRGADQPQHF. Combining the CDR3 with reference TRBV7-6 and TRBJ1-5 gives the whole variable domain GAGVSQSPRYKVTKRGQDVALRCDPISGHVSLYWYRQALGQGPEFLTYFNYEAQQDKSGLPNDRFSAERPEGSISTLTIQRTEQRDSAMYRCASSFSRGADQPQHFGDGTRLSIL.

With regard to this clonotype: This may be a read error, as it is one base from a much larger clone. The chain recombines TRBV4-3 with TRBJ1-2; a possible D gene is TRBD1 (5 bases). This CDR3 comprises 16 residues. V was trimmed by 0 bases and J by 3 bases, leaving 14 bases between them. CDR1 and CDR2 from the germline V gene are LGHNA and YSLEER. The CDR3, as DNA: TGCGCCAGCAGCCAAGATACGAGGGGACTCTACTATGGCTACACCTTC. Amino acid sequence: CASSQDTRGLYYGYTF.

This clonotype was observed a few times. V and J are TRBV9 and TRBJ2-1; 8 bases match TRBD2. V shed 0 bases and J 9 bases; nucleotides not matched to a gene: 8. Per germline, CDR1 SGDLS and CDR2 YYNGEE. There are 15 residues in the CDR3. In DNA, the CDR3 is TGTGCCAGCAGCGTAGCGGGGACTAGTGTAGGTGAGCAGTTCTTC. Translating it yields CASSVAGTSVGEQFF.

This clonotype has at least ten counts. The genes are TRBV30 and TRBJ1-2, with D tentatively TRBD1 (6 bases). This CDR3 is built from 12 residues. Germline V gene lookup returns CDR1 GTSNPN and CDR2 SVGIG (reference sequence). V shed 4 bases and J shed 6 bases, with 12 bases lying between them. The CDR3 DNA reads as TGTGCCTGGACGACAGGAGGGGATGGCTACACCTTC. Its translation is CAWTTGGDGYTF.

This clonotype showed up many times. V gene TRBV9 combines with J gene TRBJ1-2; no clear D. Trimming pared 0 bases from V and 4 bases from J, leaving 13 bases between. Germline CDR1 reads SGDLS; CDR2 reads YYNGEE. CDR3 length: 15 residues. This chain's CDR3 is CASSVVPGAAYGYTF. The CDR3 DNA is TGTGCCAGCAGCGTAGTACCAGGAGCGGCCTATGGCTACACCTTC.

Ten or more counts support this clonotype. The chain recombines TRBV6-2 or TRBV6-3 with TRBJ1-2; perhaps TRBD1 as D (5 bases). V was clipped by 0 bases and J by 8 bases, with 13 bases between them. The germline gives CDR1 MNHEY, CDR2 SVGEGT. The CDR3 runs to 14 residues. The CDR3 reads CASSYSWAGRGYTF. The DNA of the CDR3 is TGTGCCAGCAGTTACTCATGGGCAGGGCGAGGCTACACCTTC.

This clonotype was counted at least ten times. The chain employs TRBV30 and TRBJ1-5; D possibly corresponds to TRBD1 (5 bases). The CDR3 is 16 residues long. Trimming left V 0 bases short and J 3 bases short, with 15 bases between. From germline, CDR1 is GTSNPN and CDR2 SVGIG (reference sequence). The CDR3: CAWSVRTFMSNQPQHF. In DNA, the CDR3 is TGTGCCTGGAGTGTAAGGACATTTATGTCCAATCAGCCCCAGCATTTT.

This chain links TRBV5-5 with TRBJ2-7; weak D call: TRBD2 (5 bases). Trimming took off 6 bases at V and 4 bases at J, with 14 bases between the two ends. Per germline, CDR1 SGHKS and CDR2 YYEKEE (reference sequence). There are 13 residues in the CDR3. The CDR3 sequence: CASNLVGDYEQYV. The CDR3 nucleotides are TGTGCCAGCAACTTAGTCGGGGATTACGAGCAGTACGTC.

The table lists this clonotype with many counts. This CDR3 reads CASSWAAVGYGYTF. In DNA form, the CDR3 reads TGTGCCAGCAGCTGGGCAGCGGTTGGATATGGCTACACCTTC. V is TRBV13 and J is TRBJ1-2; D remains ambiguous. Trimming took off 4 bases at V and 5 bases at J, with 14 bases between the two ends. CDR1 is PRHDT and CDR2 is FYEKMQ in the germline V gene (reference sequence). The CDR3 has 14 residues.

This clonotype has a count of ten or more. The rearrangement joins TRBV9 to TRBJ2-7; D not resolved. There are 14 residues in the CDR3. V was trimmed by 4 bases and J by 7 bases, leaving 18 bases between them. Germline-derived CDR1 and CDR2 are SGDLS and YYNGEE. CDR3 sequence: CASSPGWANPEQYF. The CDR3 DNA is TGTGCCAGCAGCCCCGGTTGGGCCAATCCGGAGCAGTACTTC.

This clonotype was observed many times. The V call is TRBV12-3 or TRBV12-4, the J call TRBJ1-5; D is undetermined. The germline V and J ends were trimmed by 6 bases and 2 bases, with 17 bases remaining between them. CDR3 length equals 16 residues. The CDR3 DNA reads as TGTGCCAGCAGAATTGGCATGGGATATGGCAATCAGCCCCAGCATTTT. As protein: CASRIGMGYGNQPQHF.

The chain combines TRBV20-1 with TRBJ2-1, with TRBD1 matching 9 bases. Germline V gene lookup returns CDR1 DFQATT and CDR2 SNEGSKA (reference sequence). J was trimmed by 4 bases and V by 8 bases; bases with no gene match: 24. The CDR3 runs to 19 residues. The CDR3 bases are TGCAGTACCTCCCCTATATGGGGACAGGGTGGAGAAAAATACAATGAGCAGTTCTTC. Protein product: CSTSPIWGQGGEKYNEQFF.

This clonotype was found a few times. The chain joins TRBV9 to TRBJ2-4; TRBD2 agrees at 12 bases. V was pared by 4 bases and J by 9 bases, with 14 bases of the junction left unmatched. Germline CDR1 SGDLS, CDR2 YYNGEE. This CDR3 comprises 17 residues. In DNA, the CDR3 is TGTGCCAGCAGCCCGACGTCTAGCGGGAGGGCCCTGGGCATTCAGTACTTC. Its protein product is CASSPTSSGRALGIQYF.